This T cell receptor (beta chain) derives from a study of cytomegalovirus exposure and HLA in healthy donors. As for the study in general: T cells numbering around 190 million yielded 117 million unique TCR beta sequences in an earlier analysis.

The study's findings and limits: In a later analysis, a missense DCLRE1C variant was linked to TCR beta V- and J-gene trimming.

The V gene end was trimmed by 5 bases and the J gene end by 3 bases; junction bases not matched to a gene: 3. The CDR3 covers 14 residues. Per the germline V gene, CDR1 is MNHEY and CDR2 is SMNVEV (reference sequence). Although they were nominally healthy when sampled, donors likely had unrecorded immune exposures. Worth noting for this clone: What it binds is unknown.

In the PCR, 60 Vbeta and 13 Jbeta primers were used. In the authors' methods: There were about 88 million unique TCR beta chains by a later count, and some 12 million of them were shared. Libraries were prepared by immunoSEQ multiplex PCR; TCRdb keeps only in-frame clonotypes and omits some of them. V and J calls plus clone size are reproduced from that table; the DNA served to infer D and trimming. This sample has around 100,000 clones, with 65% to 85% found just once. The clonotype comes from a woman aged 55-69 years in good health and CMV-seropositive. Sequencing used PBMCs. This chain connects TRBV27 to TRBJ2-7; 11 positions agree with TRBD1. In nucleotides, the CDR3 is TGTGCCAGCAGTCCCGGGACAGGGGGCTACGAGCAGTACTTC. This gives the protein CASSPGTGGYEQYF.